This record looks at one T cell receptor (beta chain) sequence and its context. Its antigen is currently unknown. V lost 5 bases to trimming and J lost 6 bases, with 25 bases between them. The V gene's germline CDR1 is SGHVS and CDR2 FQNEAQ. The CDR3 length is 17 residues. The data originate from a study of T cells in localized non-small cell lung cancer. The study, taken as a whole, reports: Uninvolved adjacent lung showed higher T cell clonality than tumor.

Only in-frame clones appear in the TCRdb table, and some are missing; sequencing was by immunoSEQ multiplex PCR. The sample records 70,000 to 85,000 clones, 65% to 85% being singletons. The V call is TRBV7-8, the J call TRBJ1-2, with D maybe TRBD1 (6 bases). The TCR sequence derives from an older female donor with stage I lung adenocarcinoma. Specimen: peripheral blood, collected before any cancer treatment. The CDR3 DNA is TGTGCCAGCAGCCAAAAGATAAGGGGTACAGGGACTGATGGCTACACCTTC. As protein: CASSQKIRGTGTDGYTF.